Listed below are T cell receptor beta chains from one sample, sequenced in a study of blood T cell repertoires in COVID-19. The protocol was immunoSEQ multiplex PCR, while the TCRdb copy is restricted to in-frame clones and leaves out a portion. The sample has roughly 98,000 clones, around 85% seen once. The sample comprised peripheral blood. The receptors stem from a woman in her 70s with active or convalescent COVID-19. The CDR3 runs from the conserved cysteine through the conserved F or W. Each record gives: J gene, V gene, CDR3 protein.

TRBJ1-1 TRBV7-9 CASSLQGETFF
TRBJ2-3 TRBV5-4 CASSRRQGTDTQYF
TRBJ1-6 TRBV2 CASSERTGSSYNSPLHF
TRBJ2-4 TRBV5-6 CASSLRVLAKNIQYF
TRBJ2-7 TRBV27 CASSFSRQGPYEQYF
TRBJ1-2 TRBV18 CASSRLGDGYTF
TRBJ1-1 TRBV5-5 CASSPTGSTEAFF
TRBJ1-4 TRBV28 CASSLVSEDEKLFF
TRBJ2-2 TRBV5-1 CASSGPGQGIAGELFF
TRBJ1-1 TRBV2 CASVGEGASIVGTEAFF
TRBJ1-1 TRBV18 CASSPFAGENTEAFF
TRBJ1-2 TRBV9 CASRPTGGHGYTF
TRBJ1-2 TRBV29-1 CSTWDSGYTF